These T cell receptor beta chains were read from a single sample in a study of blood T cell repertoires in COVID-19. Assay: immunoSEQ multiplex PCR; the TCRdb copy retains only in-frame clones and omits some. The table shows 210,000 or so clones, with 75% to 85% occurring only once. The sequenced sample was peripheral blood. The receptors were gathered from a woman younger than 45 with COVID-19, enrolled during active disease. Both conserved end residues are trimmed from each CDR3. The D gene is left open where the match is weak. The size entry is marked missing in some rows and otherwise reads once, few, many or a size class.

j_gene	abundance	v_gene	d_gene	CDR3aa
TRBJ2-7	.	TRBV2	.	ASNSRDISYEQY
TRBJ2-7	once	TRBV2	TRBD1	ASSLDRDEQY
TRBJ1-1	once	TRBV30	.	AWSRLQENTEAF
TRBJ1-2	.	TRBV5-1	.	ASSLGQVGYGYT
TRBJ2-2	.	TRBV4-3	.	ASSQVITGTGELF
TRBJ2-7	.	TRBV4-3	.	ASSPRTGSYEQY
TRBJ1-1	.	TRBV6-5	TRBD1	ASRVTGGFTEAF
TRBJ2-3	.	TRBV15	TRBD2	ATSLPGLAGGPRTDTQY
TRBJ1-5	few	TRBV29-1	.	SVARGTQPQH
TRBJ2-7	.	TRBV19	TRBD1	ASRRQGDASYEQY
TRBJ2-6	.	TRBV19	.	ASSTGQPGANVLT
TRBJ2-7	.	TRBV5-5	.	ASSLVQTYEQY
TRBJ1-5	.	TRBV20-1	.	SARQGQPQH
TRBJ2-1	.	TRBV4-3	TRBD2	ASSPMTSGDSYNEQF
TRBJ2-2	.	TRBV7-2	.	ASSLARGAGELF
TRBJ1-5	.	TRBV19	.	ASSPRVTGLDQPQH
TRBJ1-1	.	TRBV28	.	ASSPGGGEAF
TRBJ1-3	.	TRBV10-3	.	AIKPGTLFSGNTIY
TRBJ1-2	.	TRBV6-2/TRBV6-3	.	ASSYSLATSGGYT
TRBJ2-7	few	TRBV11-3	.	ASSLRASASYEQY
TRBJ2-3	once	TRBV3-1/TRBV3-2	.	ASSQDVLSTDTQY
TRBJ1-4	.	TRBV5-3	.	ARSAQGSANEKLF